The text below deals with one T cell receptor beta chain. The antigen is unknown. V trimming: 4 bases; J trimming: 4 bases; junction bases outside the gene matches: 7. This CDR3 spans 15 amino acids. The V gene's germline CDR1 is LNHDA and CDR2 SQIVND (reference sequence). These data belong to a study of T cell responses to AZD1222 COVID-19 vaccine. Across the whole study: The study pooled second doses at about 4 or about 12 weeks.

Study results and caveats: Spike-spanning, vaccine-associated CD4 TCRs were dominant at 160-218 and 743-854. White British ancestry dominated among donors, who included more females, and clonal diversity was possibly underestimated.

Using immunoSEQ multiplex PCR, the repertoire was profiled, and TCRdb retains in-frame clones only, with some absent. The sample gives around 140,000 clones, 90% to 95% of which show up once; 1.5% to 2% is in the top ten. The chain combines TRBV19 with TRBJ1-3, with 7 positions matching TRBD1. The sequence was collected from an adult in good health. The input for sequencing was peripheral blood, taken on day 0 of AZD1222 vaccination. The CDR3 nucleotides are TGTGCCAGTAGTACTGGCCCGACAGGGGGAAACACCATATATTTT. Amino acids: CASSTGPTGGNTIYF.